This T cell receptor (beta chain) is drawn from a study of T cell repertoires in cytomegalovirus infection. Findings and caveats of the study: Based on cumulative public TCR beta family frequency, carriers of CMV plus the relevant HLA were identified.

One entry per CDR3 protein, called by TCRdb with MiXCR from the reads. Of approximately 730,000 distinct CDR3 sequences listed, under 35% are singletons. This clonotype was observed many times. What it binds is unknown. The ends were cut back, 5 bases at V and 2 bases at J, with 21 bases in the middle. The length of the CDR3 is 17 residues. Germline values: CDR1 SGHTA, CDR2 FQGNSA. Source: cultured CD8+ T cells from PBMCs, taken from culture after CMV antigen stimulation. The chain is built from TRBV7-2 and TRBJ1-2, with D unresolved. This receptor was identified in a human donor in good health (CMV status not recorded). Some clones in this sample may be carry-over from other donors' samples. For the CDR3, the DNA is TGTGCCAGCAGCCCAGGCGGTGGCGGAACAATAAACTATGGCTACACCTTC. Translation gives CASSPGGGGTINYGYTF.